This section outlines one TCR beta chain sequence together with its context. Its specific antigen is unknown. The sample holds no much larger clone one base away, and base qualities are not on file. This record comes from a study of lymphopenia after photon versus proton radiotherapy (dated by TCRdb to about 2019). Regarding the complete study: The immunological effects of photon versus proton radiation therapy were compared in patients with gastrointestinal tumors who developed high-grade lymphopenia. A cohort of around 18 patients with gastrointestinal tumors who received either photon or proton therapy and subsequently developed lymphopenia was included. The study aimed to characterize how the two radiation modalities differ in their impact on the immune system. General findings and caveats noted by the study authors: The survival association was examined only in patients who died, and the authors described better survival with proton therapy as a possibility, not as a demonstrated result. During treatment, patients who received photon therapy lost naive T cells and TCR diversity and gained effector/memory populations, whereas patients who received proton therapy remained relatively stable. After the lymphocyte count nadir, repertoires from photon-treated patients showed oligoclonal expansion, particularly of CD8+ Temra cells, and this expansion drove the decline in diversity. Among patients across the cohort who died, overall survival time showed an inverse correlation with a larger post-nadir drop in TCR diversity.

V has 4 bases trimmed and J has 4 bases trimmed; junction bases matching no gene number 5. There are 15 amino acids in the CDR3, from cysteine to phenylalanine inclusive. Only CDR3 DNA remains: 45 bases, in frame from the first base. Per the germline V gene, MGHRA is the CDR1 and YSYEKL is the CDR2. The library was obtained by the immunoSEQ multiplex PCR assay. T cell repertoires were profiled with deep sequencing of rearranged TCR beta loci together with multiparametric flow cytometry. The table was pulled from immuneACCESS by TCRdb, which kept in-frame rearrangements only. Such tables lose some clones; where checked, under half of the loss comes from unresolved V genes, and the rest has no known cause. Recorded for this sample are tens of thousands of clones; around nine tenths of them occurred a single time. The ten largest account for more than 45% of the sample.

The clonotype originates from a woman aged 60-70 years with cholangiocarcinoma. Some clones in this sample may be carry-over from other donors' samples. The sample in question was peripheral blood, obtained from a patient treated with proton-based radiotherapy. The sequence is built from TRBV4-1 and TRBJ1-1, and 11 junctional nucleotides match TRBD1. The DNA sequence is TGCGCCAGCAGCCCGGACAGGGGGCGGGGCACTGAAGCTTTCTTT. Its protein reads: CASSPDRGRGTEAFF.